This T cell receptor beta chain was profiled in a study of blood T cell repertoires in COVID-19. TCRdb keeps only in-frame clones here, not all; method: immunoSEQ multiplex PCR. The table records about 180,000 clones, roughly 81% of them present only once. Only a few counts were recorded for this clone. Sequenced sample: peripheral blood. This receptor was identified in a woman older than 75 with COVID-19, enrolled during active disease.

The CDR3 bases are TGTGCCAGCAGACGCACCGGTATCACTGAAGCTTTCTTT. It specifies CASRRTGITEAFF. The genes are TRBV2 and TRBJ1-1; no definite D call. V was clipped by 6 bases and J by 4 bases, with 12 bases between them. Germline V CDR1 and CDR2: SNHLY, FYNNEI. The CDR3 runs to 13 residues. The full variable domain, its missing parts supplied by reference TRBV2 and TRBJ1-1, is EPEVTQTPSHQVTQMGQEVILRCVPISNHLYFYWYRQILGQKVEFLVSFYNNEISEKSEIFDDQFSVERPDGSNFTLKIRSTKLEDSAMYFCASRRTGITEAFFGQGTRLTVV.